This TCR beta chain was observed in a study of T cells after yellow fever vaccination. V was pared by 6 bases and J by 3 bases, with 15 bases between. The V gene's germline CDR1 is LGHNA and CDR2 YSLEER. The CDR3 covers 14 residues. On this clonotype itself: Its antigen is not known.

MiXCR was run by TCRdb on the 5' RACE reads, yielding one entry per CDR3 protein. The sample shows 600,000 to 750,000 distinct CDR3 sequences, about 12% of them seen only once. The study's findings and limits: Clones from primary vaccination mostly reappeared after the booster (about 97% CD4, approximately 86% CD8).

The specimen comprised PBMCs, sampled on the day of the yellow fever booster vaccination. The rearrangement uses TRBV4-3 and TRBJ2-7, with a possible D match to TRBD1 (6 bases). This receptor was identified in a man aged 30 to 45 who received the YFV17D yellow fever vaccine. The CDR3 sequence: CASSLSWTDYEQYF. CDR3 bases: TGCGCCAGCAGTTTGAGCTGGACAGACTACGAGCAGTACTTC.